The 30 T cell receptor beta chains listed next were all sequenced from one sample in a study of T-cell reconstitution after alpha-beta-depleted transplantation in children. Researchers prepared the TCRbeta library using unique molecular identifiers, the study reports. TCRdb ran MiXCR on the PCR reads and lists one entry per CDR3 protein. The sample records about 210,000 distinct CDR3 sequences, more than 15% being singletons. The specimen comprised PBMCs, mostly from graft donor cells, sampled 360 days after TCRalphabeta/CD19-depleted stem cell transplant. The receptors come from a male patient between 2 and 10 years old who had a stem cell transplant for acute lymphoblastic leukemia, so the T cells may come from the graft donor.

The CDR3 sequence: CASSPLTGMNTEAFF. The DNA of the CDR3 is TGTGCCAGCAGCCCCCTAACAGGGATGAACACTGAAGCTTTCTTT. The J gene is TRBJ1-1, the V gene TRBV7-9; D is perhaps TRBD1 (6 bases). V lost 5 bases and J lost 0, with 13 bases in between. Germline V gene lookup returns CDR1 SEHNR and CDR2 FQNEAQ (reference sequence). The CDR3 loop spans 15 amino acids.

This clonotype was counted between two and nine times. This chain connects TRBV28 to TRBJ1-2, with no clear D. Trimming removed 5 bases from V and 5 bases from J, with 12 bases in between. The CDR3 has 13 residues. The germline gives CDR1 MDHEN, CDR2 SYDVKM. The CDR3 coding sequence is TGTGCCAGCAGTAATATTCCCCCTTATGGCTACACCTTC. Translated: CASSNIPPYGYTF.

This clonotype has only a few counts. The chain combines TRBV4-1 with TRBJ2-1; maybe TRBD2 (6 bases). The CDR3 length is 17 residues. Germline CDR1 is MGHRA and CDR2 is YSYEKL. With 2 bases removed from V and 2 bases from J, the gap between germline ends came to 16 bases. The CDR3 here is CASSQTGLHTPYNEQFF. Here the CDR3 DNA reads TGCGCCAGCAGCCAAACGGGACTTCACACCCCCTACAATGAGCAGTTCTTC.

As to this clonotype: A much larger clone sits a single nucleotide away, making a read error possible. The CDR3 does not close with the conserved phenylalanine or tryptophan, likely indicating a read error. The V call is TRBV12-3 or TRBV12-4, the J call TRBJ1-5; weak D call: TRBD1 (6 bases). The CDR3 runs to 15 residues. V lost 5 bases and J lost 2, with 13 bases in between. CDR3 loop: CASSTTGMGNQPQHY. The CDR3 coding sequence is TGTGCCAGCAGTACCACAGGGATGGGCAATCAGCCCCAGCATTAT.

This clonotype was counted between two and nine times. The rearrangement joins TRBV30 to TRBJ1-1, with D unclear. The length of the CDR3 is 13 residues. V gave up 2 bases and J gave up 3 bases, with 10 bases separating them. Germline lookup yields CDR1 GTSNPN and CDR2 SVGIG (reference sequence). For the CDR3, the DNA is TGTGCCTGGAGTTCTCACGAGGACACTGAAGCTTTCTTT. This encodes CAWSSHEDTEAFF.

This clonotype occurred a few times. The J gene is TRBJ2-7, the V gene TRBV7-2, with 7 bases matching TRBD1. The CDR3 is 14 residues long. V lost 5 bases to trimming and J lost 1 base; unmatched junction nucleotides: 5. Germline V CDR1 and CDR2: SGHTA, FQGNSA. The CDR3 loop is CASSPSTGSYEQYF. CDR3 bases: TGTGCCAGCAGCCCCTCGACAGGGTCCTACGAGCAGTACTTC.

Many counts were recorded for this clonotype. The V and J genes are TRBV3-1 and TRBJ1-1; D uncertain. The V end was cut by 0 bases, the J end by 2 bases, with 7 bases between. The CDR3 has 14 amino acids. Per germline, CDR1 LGHDT and CDR2 YNNKEL (reference sequence). CDR3 DNA: TGTGCCAGCAGCCAAGAAACCCCAAACACTGAAGCTTTCTTT. Translated: CASSQETPNTEAFF. The entire variable domain, with the rest obtained from reference TRBV3-1 and TRBJ1-1, is as follows: DTAVSQTPKYLVTQMGNDKSIKCEQNLGHDTMYWYKQDSKKFLKIMFSYNNKELIINETVPNRFSPKSPDKAHLNLHINSLELGDSAVYFCASSQETPNTEAFFGQGTRLTVV.

This clonotype showed up just a few times. This chain joins TRBV20-1 and TRBJ2-7; 7 bases align to TRBD2. CDR3 size: 13 residues. With 0 bases clipped from V and 4 bases from J, the junction kept 3 bases outside the gene matches. Per the germline V gene, CDR1 is DFQATT and CDR2 is SNEGSKA (reference sequence). CDR3 DNA: TGCAGTGCTAGAGAAGGACTAGAGTACGAGCAGTACTTC. It is translated as CSAREGLEYEQYF.

This clonotype was detected many times. The chain joins TRBV12-3 or TRBV12-4 to TRBJ2-2, with D uncertain. This CDR3 is 16 amino acids long. Trimming removed 1 base at V and 5 bases at J, with 14 bases between. For the CDR3, the DNA is TGTGCCAGCAGTTTAGGGACCCCGCGATATACCGGGGAGCTGTTTTTT. Translation: CASSLGTPRYTGELFF.

This clonotype was counted at least ten times. The CDR3 loop is CASSAHPGTEETQYF. The DNA for the CDR3 is TGCGCCAGCAGCGCCCACCCCGGGACAGAAGAGACCCAGTACTTC. This chain joins TRBV5-1 and TRBJ2-5, with 7 nucleotides matching TRBD1. Germline V gives CDR1 SGHRS, CDR2 YFSETQ. This CDR3 has 15 residues. Trimming cost V 4 bases and J 3 bases; bases outside gene matches: 9.

The chain has TRBV7-8 and TRBJ2-2, with TRBD1 as a possible D gene (5 bases). Germline loops: CDR1 SGHVS, CDR2 FQNEAQ. The CDR3 sequence is 16 residues long. The V end was cut by 1 base, the J end by 5 bases, with 14 bases between. The CDR3 here is CASSLETGMRTGELFF. CDR3 nucleotide sequence: TGTGCCAGCAGCTTAGAAACAGGAATGAGGACCGGGGAGCTGTTTTTT. Full variable domain (missing parts from reference TRBV7-8 and TRBJ2-2): GAGVSQSPRYKVAKRGQDVALRCDPISGHVSLFWYQQALGQGPEFLTYFQNEAQLDKSGLPSDRFFAERPEGSVSTLKIQRTQQEDSAVYLCASSLETGMRTGELFFGEGSRLTVL.

The CDR3 here is CASSHRVYSNQPQHF. The CDR3 DNA sequence: TGTGCCAGCAGCCACAGGGTTTATAGCAATCAGCCCCAGCATTTT. The chain uses TRBV7-2 and TRBJ1-5; perhaps TRBD1 as D (6 bases). Germline lookup yields CDR1 SGHTA and CDR2 FQGNSA. The V end was cut by 5 bases, the J end by 0 bases, with 11 bases between. The CDR3 is 15 residues long.

This clonotype has only one observation. V usage is TRBV27 and J usage is TRBJ1-1; D is uncertain. Germline V CDR1 and CDR2: MNHEY, SMNVEV (reference sequence). V was pared by 3 bases and J by 3 bases, with 14 bases between. This CDR3 contains 15 residues. The CDR3 region is CASSFLSALYTEAFF. CDR3 sequence (DNA): TGTGCCAGCAGTTTCCTCAGTGCTTTGTACACTGAAGCTTTCTTT.

CDR3 nucleotides: TGCAGTGCTATTACAGATACGCAGTATTTT. This codes for CSAITDTQYF. The J gene is TRBJ2-3, the V gene TRBV20-1; D is uncertain. The CDR3 runs 10 residues. Trimming shortened V by 4 bases and J by 3 bases, and 2 bases separated the two germline ends. CDR1 is DFQATT and CDR2 is SNEGSKA in the germline V gene (reference sequence).

Here the CDR3 DNA reads TGTGCCAGCAGTACAGTTGCCGGGGCCAACGTCCTGACTTTC. It specifies CASSTVAGANVLTF. The genes are TRBV2 and TRBJ2-6, with D hard to call. This CDR3 region has 14 residues. CDR1 SNHLY and CDR2 FYNNEI come from the germline V gene. V was clipped by 5 bases and J by 4 bases, with 9 bases between them.

In its sample, this clonotype was seen a few times. The V call is TRBV3-1, the J call TRBJ1-2; TRBD1 matches 9 bases. The germline V gene has CDR1 LGHDT and CDR2 YNNKEL (reference sequence). V was pared by 4 bases and J by 5 bases, with 5 bases of the junction left unmatched. This CDR3 contains 14 residues. CDR3 nucleotide sequence: TGTGCCAGCAGCCTCCGGGACAGGGAATATGGCTACACCTTC. It encodes CASSLRDREYGYTF.

This clonotype has just a few counts. The V gene is TRBV12-3 or TRBV12-4, the J gene TRBJ2-5; 9 nucleotides match TRBD2. The CDR3 runs to 17 residues. J was trimmed by 7 bases and V by 4 bases; bases with no gene match: 16. CDR3 amino acids: CASSSFGSGGNPGTQYF. In DNA form, the CDR3 reads TGTGCCAGCAGTTCATTCGGTAGCGGGGGTAACCCGGGGACCCAGTACTTC.

The chain carries TRBV12-3 or TRBV12-4 and TRBJ2-1; 14 bases align to TRBD2. This CDR3 contains 13 residues. Germline trimming cut 10 bases from V and 7 bases from J; bases unmatched to any gene: 3. The CDR3 is CATRTSGGNEQFF. The DNA of the CDR3 is TGTGCCACACGGACTAGCGGGGGGAATGAGCAGTTCTTC.

V and J are TRBV7-9 and TRBJ2-7, with 9 nucleotides matching TRBD2. V lost 1 base, J lost 2 bases, and 3 bases stayed unmatched. The CDR3 extends over 15 amino acids. Germline V gene lookup returns CDR1 SEHNR and CDR2 FQNEAQ (reference sequence). The DNA for the CDR3 is TGTGCCAGCAGCTTAGAAGGCGGGGGGGCCTACGAGCAGTACTTC. Residues: CASSLEGGGAYEQYF.

There are a few counts of this clonotype. The V call is TRBV6-2 or TRBV6-3, the J call TRBJ1-5, with D maybe TRBD1 (6 bases). Trimming left V 0 bases short and J 6 bases short, with 15 bases between. CDR3 size: 16 residues. Germline values: CDR1 MNHEY, CDR2 SVGEGT. CDR3 protein: CASSYSFGGRAQPQHF. The CDR3 DNA reads TGTGCCAGCAGTTACTCTTTCGGGGGCCGGGCTCAGCCCCAGCATTTT.

This chain joins TRBV7-9 and TRBJ2-3; D might be TRBD1 (6 bases). CDR1 is SEHNR, CDR2 FQNEAQ, per germline (reference sequence). This CDR3 contains 15 residues. V was pared by 3 bases and J by 1 base, with 11 bases between. In DNA form, the CDR3 reads TGTGCCAGCAGCTTCAGTAACAGGGGCACAGATACGCAGTATTTT. Protein sequence: CASSFSNRGTDTQYF.

This clonotype showed up many times. The chain uses TRBV29-1 and TRBJ2-7; the D gene is possibly TRBD1 (5 bases). The CDR3 extends over 12 amino acids. Trimming stripped 5 bases from V and 2 bases from J, with 10 bases between. Looked up from germline, CDR1 is SQVTM and CDR2 is ANQGSEA. CDR3 region: CSVLGVPYEQYF. The CDR3 DNA sequence: TGCAGCGTTTTAGGGGTCCCCTACGAGCAGTACTTC.

The chain uses TRBV7-8 and TRBJ2-4; possibly TRBD1 for D (6 bases). Germline-derived CDR1 and CDR2 are SGHVS and FQNEAQ. Deletions cut 3 bases from V and 8 bases from J, with 14 bases between. This CDR3 spans 14 amino acids. CDR3 in DNA: TGTGCCAGCAGCTTGGGGACAAAATTTGACATTCAGTACTTC. This sequence encodes CASSLGTKFDIQYF. The whole variable domain, remainder taken from reference TRBV7-8 and TRBJ2-4, is GAGVSQSPRYKVAKRGQDVALRCDPISGHVSLFWYQQALGQGPEFLTYFQNEAQLDKSGLPSDRFFAERPEGSVSTLKIQRTQQEDSAVYLCASSLGTKFDIQYFGAGTRLSVL.

The table lists this clonotype with a few counts. Written as DNA, the CDR3 is TGTGCCATCAGTGAAGGACAGATGAACACTGAAGCTTTCTTT. Translation: CAISEGQMNTEAFF. The chain recombines TRBV10-3 with TRBJ1-1, with D tentatively TRBD1 (6 bases). Trimming removed 3 bases from V and 0 bases from J, with 8 bases in between. The CDR3 consists of 14 residues. Germline values: CDR1 ENHRY, CDR2 SYGVKD.

Here the CDR3 DNA reads TGTGCCAGCTCACTTACCACGGGGCAGTTTAACGAGCAGTACTTC. This translates into CASSLTTGQFNEQYF. The chain links TRBV18 to TRBJ2-7, with D perhaps assigned TRBD1 or TRBD2 (5 bases each). This CDR3 region has 15 residues. Trimming shortened V by 4 bases and J by 5 bases, and 18 bases separated the two germline ends. Germline V CDR1 and CDR2: KGHSH, LQKENI.

This clonotype showed up just a few times. The gene calls are TRBV6-2 or TRBV6-3 and TRBJ1-5; D remains unclear. The CDR3 loop spans 12 amino acids. Trimming pared 0 bases from V and 9 bases from J, leaving 6 bases between. CDR1 and CDR2 (germline): MNHEY, SVGEGT. The CDR3 sequence: CASSYSGGPQHF. The CDR3 DNA reads TGTGCCAGCAGTTACTCCGGTGGGCCCCAGCATTTT.

The table lists this clonotype with many counts. The rearrangement uses TRBV6-1 and TRBJ2-3, with 7 bases lining up with TRBD1. The germline CDR1 and CDR2 sequences are MNHNS and SASEGT. V dropped 9 bases and J dropped 4; count of bases not matched to a gene: 10. This CDR3 spans 14 amino acids. The CDR3 DNA follows: TGTGCCAGTGCCTCGGGACAGCCCGCAGATACGCAGTATTTT. It yields the protein CASASGQPADTQYF.

This clonotype is a singleton in its sample. The chain uses TRBV20-1 and TRBJ2-1; TRBD2 agrees at 12 bases. The CDR3 is 14 amino acids. The germline V gene has CDR1 DFQATT and CDR2 SNEGSKA (reference sequence). Trimming cost V 6 bases and J 7 bases; bases outside gene matches: 7. The CDR3, as DNA: TGCAGTGCGCCCGGACTAGCGGGAAGAAATGAGCAGTTCTTC. This gives the protein CSAPGLAGRNEQFF.

The table lists this clonotype with a few counts. The rearrangement links TRBV4-2 to TRBJ2-1, with D possibly being TRBD1 (6 bases). The germline V and J ends were trimmed by 7 bases and 0 bases, with 25 bases remaining between them. This CDR3 contains 19 residues. Germline V lookup: CDR1 LGHNA, CDR2 YNFKEQ. The CDR3 bases are TGTGCCAGCACTCCTCGCCTTGAACAGGGAGCCGGCTCCTACAATGAGCAGTTCTTC. Its translation is CASTPRLEQGAGSYNEQFF.

This clonotype occurred many times. The chain carries TRBV12-5 and TRBJ2-3; D uncertain. V dropped 6 bases and J dropped 8 bases, with 12 bases sitting between them. This CDR3 is 12 amino acids long. Germline CDR1 is LGHNT and CDR2 is FRNRAP. CDR3: CASGPPMGTQYF. In DNA, the CDR3 is TGTGCTAGTGGCCCTCCCATGGGTACGCAGTATTTT.